This T cell receptor beta chain was obtained from a study of identical twins. The CDR3 totals 16 residues. The trim removed 1 base at V and 4 bases at J, leaving 5 bases unmatched. Germline V gene lookup returns CDR1 MGHDK and CDR2 SYGVNS. Via MiXCR, TCRdb re-called the 5' RACE reads, giving one row per CDR3 protein. Of about 530,000 distinct CDR3 sequences in the sample, about a fifth are singletons; the top ten hold about 0.5%. The same sample was also studied in work on yellow fever vaccine responses in identical twins.

The sequence came from a woman younger than 30 in good health. Sequenced: CD4+ T cells sorted from blood. V usage is TRBV25-1 and J usage is TRBJ2-1; 9 bases fit TRBD2. CDR3 bases: TGTGCCAGCAGTGAATTTGAACTAGCGGGTTACAATGAGCAGTTCTTC. As protein: CASSEFELAGYNEQFF.